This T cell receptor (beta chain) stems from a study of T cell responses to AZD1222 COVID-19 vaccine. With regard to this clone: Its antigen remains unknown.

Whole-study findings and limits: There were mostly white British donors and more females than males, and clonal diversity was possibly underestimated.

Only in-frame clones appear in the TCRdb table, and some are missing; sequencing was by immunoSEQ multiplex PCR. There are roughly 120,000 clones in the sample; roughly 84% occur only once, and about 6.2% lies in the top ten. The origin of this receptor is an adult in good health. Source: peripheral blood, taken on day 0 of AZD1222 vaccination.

CDR3 in amino acids: CASSFGGKGYTF. CDR3 sequence (DNA): TGTGCCAGCAGTTTCGGGGGGAAAGGCTACACCTTC. The chain employs TRBV28 and TRBJ1-2, with D possibly matching TRBD1 (5 bases). The CDR3 is made up of 12 amino acids. V dropped 3 bases and J dropped 8 bases, with 10 bases sitting between them. CDR1 and CDR2 (germline): MDHEN, SYDVKM.